These T cell receptor beta chains were read from a single sample in a study of OX40 agonist ivuxolimab in advanced cancers. This table comes from immunoSEQ multiplex PCR, and its TCRdb copy is limited to in-frame clones, with some not included. This sample has about 96,000 clones, with 90% found just once. Material: CD4+ or CD8+ T cells sorted from blood, obtained in a trial of the OX40 agonist ivuxolimab. These receptors were obtained from an adult with an advanced solid tumor such as melanoma, head and neck, liver or kidney cancer. Both conserved end residues are part of each CDR3. The D gene is left open where the match is weak. Not every row has a clone size; where given, it reads once, few, many or a size class.

v_gene	d_gene	abundance	j_gene	CDR3nt	CDR3aa
TRBV10-1	NA	NA	TRBJ1-2	TGCGCCAGCAGTGTCAGGGGCTGGGGCAGATATAACTATGGCTACACCTTC	CASSVRGWGRYNYGYTF
TRBV30	TRBD2	NA	TRBJ2-7	TGTGCCTGGACCGGGACTAGCGCGGCTTCGAGCTACGAGCAGTACTTC	CAWTGTSAASSYEQYF
TRBV5-5	NA	few	TRBJ1-5	TGTGCCAGCAGCTTGGACCCCTGGCCCAATCAGCCCCAGCATTTT	CASSLDPWPNQPQHF
TRBV15	TRBD2	NA	TRBJ2-1	TGTGCCACCAGCAGGGATACCGGGACTACACTGTTCTTC	CATSRDTGTTLFF
TRBV9	NA	NA	TRBJ2-3	TGTGCCAGCAGCGTAGTGGCGGGAACGGGGACAGATACGCAGTATTTT	CASSVVAGTGTDTQYF
TRBV7-9	NA	NA	TRBJ2-5	TGTGCCAGCAGCTTAGTCTCTAGACCCCAGTACTTC	CASSLVSRPQYF
TRBV7-2	TRBD2	NA	TRBJ2-1	TGTGCCAGCAGCTCGGGACTAGCGGTCTACAATGAGCAGTTCTTC	CASSSGLAVYNEQFF
TRBV6-5	NA	NA	TRBJ2-2	TGTGCCAGCAGTTACTCAGGGGGGCTCGGCACCGGGGAGCTGTTTTTT	CASSYSGGLGTGELFF
TRBV27	NA	NA	TRBJ2-7	TGTGCCTCCGGGGGGCCCTACGAGCAGTACTTC	CASGGPYEQYF
TRBV11-2	TRBD2	NA	TRBJ2-1	TGTGCCAGCAGCGCTAGCGGGAGGTCCTACAATGAGCAGTTCTTC	CASSASGRSYNEQFF
TRBV30	TRBD1	NA	TRBJ2-7	TGTGCCTGGAGTGCGAGGGGACAGGCCATTACCTACGAGCAGTACTTC	CAWSARGQAITYEQYF
TRBV4-3	NA	NA	TRBJ2-1	TGCGCCAGCAGCCAAGATCTGGACAGTCGGATTGACAATGAGCAGTTCTTC	CASSQDLDSRIDNEQFF
TRBV9	TRBD1	NA	TRBJ2-7	TGTGCCAGCAGCGTAGAAGCAGGGGGCCTCTACGAGCAGTACTTC	CASSVEAGGLYEQYF
TRBV9	TRBD1	NA	TRBJ1-6	TGTGCCAGCAGCGTCGACCCAGACAGGGAAGGTTCACCCCTCCACTTT	CASSVDPDREGSPLHF
TRBV7-6	NA	few	TRBJ2-3	TGTGCCAGCAGCTTAGTTGATACGCAGTATTTT	CASSLVDTQYF
TRBV4-3	NA	NA	TRBJ2-1	TGCGCCAGCAGCCAAGCCCCAGGAATTAGAGAGCAGTTCTTC	CASSQAPGIREQFF
TRBV30	NA	NA	TRBJ1-3	TGTGCCTGGAGTGTAGTATGGAATACTGGAAACACCATATATTTT	CAWSVVWNTGNTIYF
TRBV19	NA	NA	TRBJ2-2	TGTGCCAGTAGTATCATAGCCAGGACCAACACCGGGGAGCTGTTTTTT	CASSIIARTNTGELFF
TRBV4-1	TRBD1	NA	TRBJ1-2	TGCGCCAGCAGCCCCACCGCCGGGACAGGCAATAACTATGGCTACACCTTC	CASSPTAGTGNNYGYTF
TRBV7-2	NA	NA	TRBJ2-3	TGTGCCAGCAGCCTAACGGGACATCCCACAGATACGCAGTATTTT	CASSLTGHPTDTQYF
TRBV10-2	NA	NA	TRBJ2-7	TGCGCCAGCAGCCCGAGAGGCAGCGAGCAGTACTTC	CASSPRGSEQYF
TRBV5-4	NA	NA	TRBJ1-4	TGTGCCAGCAGCTTGGACAGATTTGCAACTAATGAAAAACTGTTTTTT	CASSLDRFATNEKLFF
TRBV5-1	TRBD1	NA	TRBJ1-2	TGCGCCAGCAGCCGGGACAGGGTAAACTATGGCTACACCTTC	CASSRDRVNYGYTF
TRBV7-2	TRBD1	once	TRBJ2-7	TGTGCCAGCAGCTTAGAGGGACAGGGCATTGGTGAGCAGTACTTC	CASSLEGQGIGEQYF
TRBV19	NA	NA	TRBJ2-7	TGTGCCAGTAGTATTAACCACCTGTTCTACGAGCAGTACTTC	CASSINHLFYEQYF
TRBV7-3	TRBD1	NA	TRBJ2-2	TGTGCCAGCAGCTTTTCAGGGGGCAACTACATCGGGGAGCTGTTTTTT	CASSFSGGNYIGELFF
TRBV6-6	NA	NA	TRBJ1-1	TGTGCCAGCAGTTACCCCCTCCGACAGGTGAACACTGAAGCTTTCTTT	CASSYPLRQVNTEAFF
TRBV7-2	NA	NA	TRBJ2-3	TGTGCCAGCAGCTTAGCTGATACGCAGTATTTT	CASSLADTQYF
TRBV19	TRBD1	NA	TRBJ2-7	TGTGCCAGTAGTCCAGGGGGACAGGGCCTCGGCGAGCAGTACTTC	CASSPGGQGLGEQYF
TRBV7-9	NA	NA	TRBJ2-5	TGTGCCAGCAGTTCATTACCAGGGGAAGAGACCCAGTACTTC	CASSSLPGEETQYF